Below, one TCR beta chain is given with its context. Its antigen is currently unknown. This entry belongs to a study of shared clonotypes between healthy human individuals. Study-wide findings and caveats: Generally, estimated richness proved larger in naive subsets than it did in memory subsets. The low donor count limited represented genetic and exposure-history diversity.

Only CD45RO-negative cells positively selected for CCR7 counted as naive CD8 cells, so terminally differentiated effector memory CD45RA+ cells were excluded. Some clones are missing from TCRdb's copy, which holds only in-frame ones; the method was immunoSEQ multiplex PCR. The sample yields approximately 1.9 million clones, 80% to 95% seen once. The specimen sequenced was naive CD8+ T cells from PBMCs. This TCR came from a young man in good health. Some clones in this sample may be carry-over from other donors' samples.

The CDR3, as DNA: TGTGCCAGCAGCTTATTTGGGCTGGGGAAAGAGACCCAGTACTTC. Amino acids: CASSLFGLGKETQYF. This sequence joins TRBV7-7 and TRBJ2-5; D not certain. Trimming took off 2 bases at V and 3 bases at J, with 13 bases between the two ends. From germline, CDR1 is SSHAT and CDR2 FNYEAQ (reference sequence). The CDR3 contains 15 residues.